These 32 T cell receptor beta chains share one sample of origin, sequenced in a study of post-analysis software for immune sequencing data. Study results and caveats: When patients were compared with controls, four to six TRBV segments were more frequent, TRBV5-6, TRBV5-1 and TRBV20-1 among them.

Their antigens are not known. Each TCR beta cDNA library carried unique molecular identifiers. TCRdb re-called the PCR reads through MiXCR, storing one row per CDR3 protein. The sample carries around 400,000 distinct CDR3 sequences, approximately 37% recorded once. What was sequenced was blood. The receptors shown here come from a girl aged 2 to 10 with multiple sclerosis.

The chain is built from TRBV28 and TRBJ2-7; 13 bases align to TRBD2. The CDR3 has 16 amino acids. The germline gives CDR1 MDHEN, CDR2 SYDVKM. V shed 1 base, J shed 7 bases, and the junction held 7 bases outside the gene matches. The CDR3 loop is CASSLFGLAGVSEQYF. In DNA, the CDR3 is TGTGCCAGCAGTTTATTCGGACTAGCGGGAGTGAGTGAGCAGTACTTC.

This clonotype was picked up a small number of times. The rearrangement uses TRBV15 and TRBJ2-5; TRBD2 matches at 11 bases. J gave up 6 bases and V 2 bases, and 17 bases lay outside the gene matches. This CDR3 contains 19 residues. Germline CDR1 is LNHNV and CDR2 is YYDKDF (reference sequence). The CDR3 DNA reads TGTGCCACCAGCAGACGTATATTAGCGGGAGGGCCTTATCCGCAGACCCAGTACTTC. This gives the protein CATSRRILAGGPYPQTQYF.

This clonotype occurred a few times. The gene calls are TRBV2 and TRBJ2-5; 7 bases align to TRBD2. The CDR3 has 15 amino acids. Germline CDR1 is SNHLY and CDR2 is FYNNEI. With V trimmed by 4 bases and J by 4 bases, 9 bases remained unmatched. In DNA, the CDR3 is TGTGCCAGCAGTGTCCTAGCGGCGCCGGGAGAGACCCAGTACTTC. This translates into CASSVLAAPGETQYF.

This clonotype came up a few times. This chain joins TRBV29-1 and TRBJ2-7; D gene unclear. V was trimmed by 4 bases and J by 3 bases, leaving 10 bases between them. From germline, CDR1 is SQVTM and CDR2 ANQGSEA. The CDR3 length is 12 residues. The CDR3 spells CSVAFQLYEQYF. Written as DNA, the CDR3 is TGCAGCGTTGCATTTCAGCTCTACGAGCAGTACTTC.

The chain is built from TRBV12-3 or TRBV12-4 and TRBJ2-5; 8 bases line up with TRBD2. The J call may not be correct, given that the DNA end is closer to TRBJ2-7. There are 13 residues in the CDR3. The CDR3 loop is CASRTTSAHEQYF. CDR3 sequence (DNA): TGTGCCAGCAGGACGACTAGCGCCCACGAGCAGTACTTC.

The chain has TRBV5-5 and TRBJ2-3; TRBD1 matches 7 bases. The CDR3 sequence is 15 residues long. Germline CDR1 is SGHKS and CDR2 is YYEKEE (reference sequence). Trimming at V came to 4 bases and at J to 0 bases, leaving 5 bases not matched to a gene. In DNA form, the CDR3 reads TGTGCCAGCAGCAGAGGGGGCGGAAGCACAGATACGCAGTATTTT. The encoded protein is CASSRGGGSTDTQYF. Combining the CDR3 with reference TRBV5-5 and TRBJ2-3 gives the whole variable domain DAGVTQSPTHLIKTRGQQVTLRCSPISGHKSVSWYQQVLGQGPQFIFQYYEKEERGRGNFPDRFSARQFPNYSSELNVNALLLGDSALYLCASSRGGGSTDTQYFGPGTRLTVL.

The chain uses TRBV6-6 and TRBJ2-7; D might be TRBD1 or TRBD2, each matching 5 bases. The ends were cut back, 5 bases at V and 4 bases at J, with 15 bases in the middle. Germline V gene sequence: CDR1 MNHNY, CDR2 SVGAGI (reference sequence). The CDR3 sequence is 14 residues long. CDR3 sequence reads: CASSTRDRYYEQYF. The CDR3 nucleotides read TGTGCCAGCAGTACCCGGGACCGATATTACGAGCAGTACTTC.

The chain is built from TRBV12-3 or TRBV12-4 and TRBJ2-3, with 8 nucleotides matching TRBD2. The CDR3 has 18 amino acids. The junction had 12 bases not matched to a gene; V was cut back by 2 bases and J by 2 bases. The DNA of the CDR3 is TGTGCCAGCAGTTTATCGCTCGGGACTAGGGCCCTCACAGATACGCAGTATTTT. Translated, it gives CASSLSLGTRALTDTQYF.

The CDR3 DNA is TGTGCCAGCAGTAAGACCGGGACAGGCTACGAGCAGTACTTC. This gives the protein CASSKTGTGYEQYF. The rearrangement joins TRBV28 to TRBJ2-7; 8 bases line up with TRBD1. The CDR3 extends over 14 amino acids. The germline gives CDR1 MDHEN, CDR2 SYDVKM. V trimming: 5 bases; J trimming: 3 bases; junction bases outside the gene matches: 6.

The chain combines TRBV7-9 with TRBJ1-1, with D uncertain. This CDR3 region has 13 residues. V was cut by 8 bases and J by 6 bases, with 16 bases left in between. Germline CDR1 SEHNR, CDR2 FQNEAQ (reference sequence). This CDR3 is CASGLPFKAEAFF. CDR3 nucleotide sequence: TGTGCCAGCGGGCTCCCGTTCAAGGCTGAAGCTTTCTTT.

This chain connects TRBV14 to TRBJ1-2, with D unresolved. V gave up 3 bases and J gave up 7 bases, with 15 bases separating them. The CDR3 has 14 residues. Per germline, CDR1 SGHDN and CDR2 FVKESK. The CDR3 reads CASSHSQNPGGYTF. CDR3 nucleotide sequence: TGTGCCAGCAGCCATAGCCAAAACCCGGGTGGCTACACCTTC.

This chain uses TRBV18 with TRBJ2-7, with 10 bases that match TRBD1. This CDR3 has 15 residues. From germline, CDR1 is KGHSH and CDR2 LQKENI. Trimming removed 3 bases from V and 2 bases from J; junction bases left unmatched: 4. DNA of the CDR3: TGTGCCAGCTCACCGGGGACAGGGGACGCCTACGAGCAGTACTTC. Encoded protein: CASSPGTGDAYEQYF.

This clonotype has a handful of counts. V gene TRBV5-1 combines with J gene TRBJ2-3; TRBD1 agrees at 11 bases. The CDR3 is 15 residues long. Germline-derived CDR1 and CDR2 are SGHRS and YFSETQ. The V segment lost 4 bases and the J segment 3 bases; nucleotides outside the gene matches: 4. The CDR3 DNA is TGCGCCAGCAGCGCTGGACAGGGGGCAACAGATACGCAGTATTTT. Translating gives CASSAGQGATDTQYF. The whole variable domain, filled in from reference TRBV5-1 and TRBJ2-3, reads KAGVTQTPRYLIKTRGQQVTLSCSPISGHRSVSWYQQTPGQGLQFLFEYFSETQRNKGNFPGRFSGRQFSNSRSEMNVSTLELGDSALYLCASSAGQGATDTQYFGPGTRLTVL.

CDR3 nucleotides: TGTGCCAGCGCGGGGGAGTACTATGGCTACACCTTC. Translation: CASAGEYYGYTF. This chain joins TRBV11-2 and TRBJ1-2; a possible D gene is TRBD1 (5 bases). Germline CDR1 reads SGHAT; CDR2 reads FQNNGV. V was cut by 8 bases and J by 3 bases, with 10 bases left in between. This CDR3 has 12 amino acids.

This clonotype was seen only a few times. J is TRBJ1-2 and V is TRBV29-1; D remains ambiguous. CDR1 SQVTM and CDR2 ANQGSEA come from the germline V gene. The CDR3 sequence is 14 residues long. V gave up 1 base and J gave up 4 bases, with 13 bases separating them. CDR3 in DNA: TGCAGCGTTGAAGTCCCACTTTCCGGCTATGGCTACACCTTC. Amino acid sequence: CSVEVPLSGYGYTF.

This clonotype was seen ten or more times. V and J are TRBV7-3 and TRBJ2-1; TRBD2 matches at 7 bases. There are 15 residues in the CDR3. Germline V gene sequence: CDR1 SGHTA, CDR2 FQGTGA. V trimming: 3 bases; J trimming: 3 bases; junction bases outside the gene matches: 5. The CDR3 is CASSLERGLYNEQFF. The CDR3 DNA is TGTGCCAGCAGCTTGGAGCGGGGACTCTACAATGAGCAGTTCTTC.

V is TRBV29-1 and J is TRBJ2-7; weak D call: TRBD2 (5 bases). Germline CDR1 and CDR2: SQVTM and ANQGSEA. V was clipped by 3 bases and J by 0 bases, with 12 bases between them. This CDR3 spans 14 amino acids. CDR3: CSVELSGLSYEQYF. The CDR3 DNA reads TGCAGCGTTGAGTTGAGCGGTCTCTCCTACGAGCAGTACTTC.

The chain couples TRBV7-2 to TRBJ2-5, with a tentative D call TRBD1 (5 bases). There are 13 residues in the CDR3. The germline V and J ends were trimmed by 1 base and 4 bases, with 7 bases remaining between them. Germline V gene lookup returns CDR1 SGHTA and CDR2 FQGNSA. The CDR3, as DNA: TGTGCCAGCAGCTTAGAGCAGGGAGAGACCCAGTACTTC. It encodes CASSLEQGETQYF.

CDR3 amino acids: CASIKIREEAFF. CDR3 DNA sequence: TGTGCCAGCATAAAAATCAGGGAAGAAGCTTTCTTT. The chain has TRBV6-1 and TRBJ1-1; D perhaps matches TRBD1 (5 bases). Germline lookup yields CDR1 MNHNS and CDR2 SASEGT. The CDR3 is 12 residues long. Deletions cut 7 bases from V and 8 bases from J, with 14 bases between.

V is TRBV7-8 and J is TRBJ1-5, with unresolved D. This CDR3 has 13 amino acids. V was clipped by 1 base and J by 6 bases, with 7 bases between them. CDR1 is SGHVS, CDR2 FQNEAQ, per germline. This CDR3 is CASSLGGAQPQHF. The CDR3 region has the DNA TGTGCCAGCAGCTTAGGAGGCGCTCAGCCCCAGCATTTT.

This chain connects TRBV5-6 to TRBJ2-5; possibly TRBD2 for D (5 bases). Germline CDR1 is SGHDT and CDR2 is YYEEEE. V was trimmed by 0 bases and J by 4 bases, leaving 10 bases between them. The CDR3 is 14 amino acids. The CDR3 sequence is CASSLASRGETQYF. In nucleotides, the CDR3 is TGTGCCAGCAGCTTGGCTAGCCGGGGAGAGACCCAGTACTTC.

The V and J genes are TRBV18 and TRBJ1-1; 7 nucleotides line up with TRBD1. The CDR3 consists of 14 residues. Germline CDR1 and CDR2: KGHSH and LQKENI. The junction had 3 bases not matched to a gene; V was cut back by 2 bases and J by 3 bases. The CDR3 loop is CASSPTGEDTEAFF. Written as DNA, the CDR3 is TGTGCCAGCTCACCAACAGGGGAAGACACTGAAGCTTTCTTT.

This chain uses TRBV20-1 with TRBJ1-5; perhaps TRBD1 as D (5 bases). This CDR3 is built from 13 residues. CDR1 and CDR2 (germline): DFQATT, SNEGSKA (reference sequence). Trimming removed 4 bases from V and 3 bases from J, with 10 bases in between. For the CDR3, the DNA is TGCAGTGCTATTGGGACCGTCAATCAGCCCCAGCATTTT. Encoded protein: CSAIGTVNQPQHF.

The J gene is TRBJ1-2, the V gene TRBV20-1; D gene unclear. Germline values: CDR1 DFQATT, CDR2 SNEGSKA (reference sequence). The CDR3 totals 12 residues. Trimming shortened V by 6 bases and J by 4 bases, and 12 bases separated the two germline ends. CDR3 sequence (DNA): TGCAGTGCGCGAAGGGATGTCTATGGCTACACCTTC. Its protein is CSARRDVYGYTF.

This clonotype was seen only a few times. The gene calls are TRBV7-3 and TRBJ2-1; D could derive from TRBD1 or TRBD2 (6 bases each). The CDR3 totals 15 residues. V lost 4 bases to trimming and J lost 4 bases, with 14 bases between them. The germline CDR1 and CDR2 sequences are SGHTA and FQGTGA. CDR3 amino acids: CASSSQEGGYNEQFF. CDR3 DNA: TGTGCCAGCAGCTCCCAGGAGGGGGGTTACAATGAGCAGTTCTTC.

The rearrangement links TRBV6-1 to TRBJ1-6, with 7 bases lining up with TRBD1. This CDR3 has 14 residues. CDR1 and CDR2 from the germline V gene are MNHNS and SASEGT. Germline trimming cut 7 bases from V and 5 bases from J; bases unmatched to any gene: 5. The CDR3 DNA reads as TGTGCCAGCAACCCTACAGGGGATAATTCACCCCTCCACTTT. It translates to CASNPTGDNSPLHF.

The chain employs TRBV3-1 and TRBJ2-5, with 12 bases that match TRBD2. Trimming took 4 bases from V and 5 from J; bases not matched to a gene: 8. Germline V gene lookup returns CDR1 LGHDT and CDR2 YNNKEL (reference sequence). The CDR3 loop spans 16 amino acids. CDR3 nucleotides: TGTGCCAGCAGCCCTGTACTAGCGGGAGGAACTGAGACCCAGTACTTC. Translating it yields CASSPVLAGGTETQYF.

The genes are TRBV19 and TRBJ2-5; D is perhaps TRBD2 (6 bases). Germline CDR1 is LNHDA and CDR2 is SQIVND (reference sequence). Deletions cut 7 bases from V and 2 bases from J, with 11 bases between. CDR3 size: 13 residues. The CDR3 sequence: CASTYSGQETQYF. CDR3 sequence (DNA): TGTGCCAGTACGTATAGCGGACAAGAGACCCAGTACTTC. Filled out from reference TRBV19 and TRBJ2-5, the complete variable domain reads DGGITQSPKYLFRKEGQNVTLSCEQNLNHDAMYWYRQDPGQGLRLIYYSQIVNDFQKGDIAEGYSVSREKKESFPLTVTSAQKNPTAFYLCASTYSGQETQYFGPGTRLLVL.

The genes are TRBV7-9 and TRBJ2-5; D is uncertain. This CDR3 is 12 amino acids long. V was shortened by 3 bases and J by 2 bases, with 4 bases between the two germline ends. CDR1 is SEHNR, CDR2 FQNEAQ, per germline (reference sequence). CDR3 sequence (DNA): TGTGCCAGCAGCTTTCAGCAAGAGACCCAGTACTTC. This encodes CASSFQQETQYF.

The rearrangement uses TRBV12-3 or TRBV12-4 and TRBJ2-3, with D perhaps matching TRBD1 (7 bases). CDR3 length: 18 residues. Trimming cost V 6 bases and J 4 bases, with 26 bases left between them. DNA of the CDR3: TGTGCCAGCAGCGCCATCGGAGGGACAGCCGTAGGGTCAGATACGCAGTATTTT. Translated, it gives CASSAIGGTAVGSDTQYF.

The rearrangement uses TRBV10-1 and TRBJ2-7; 7 bases agree with TRBD2. The CDR3 loop spans 14 amino acids. Germline CDR1 reads WNHNN; CDR2 reads SYGVQD (reference sequence). With 4 bases clipped from V and 3 bases from J, the junction kept 6 bases outside the gene matches. The CDR3 DNA reads TGCGCCAGCAGTGCTGTCGCTAGCGGCTACGAGCAGTACTTC. Translating gives CASSAVASGYEQYF.

The chain links TRBV7-3 to TRBJ2-2; 11 bases are shared with TRBD2. CDR1 and CDR2 from the germline V gene are SGHTA and FQGTGA. The V and J ends lost 5 bases and 4 bases, in that order; junction bases with no gene match: 15. The CDR3 extends over 19 amino acids. The DNA for the CDR3 is TGTGCCAGCAGCGGGACTAGCGGTTTTGAAGGAGGAGGCACCGGGGAGCTGTTTTTT. This encodes CASSGTSGFEGGGTGELFF.